This T cell receptor beta chain was obtained from a study of T cell changes during pregnancy in multiple sclerosis. Profiled with immunoSEQ multiplex PCR; TCRdb holds only in-frame clones, not every one. The sample consists of some 54,000 clones, approximately 94% of them appearing once. Trimming took off 5 bases at V and 4 bases at J, with 14 bases between the two ends. Germline V gene lookup returns CDR1 PRHDT and CDR2 FYEKMQ (reference sequence). This CDR3 comprises 14 residues. The sequenced sample was CD8+ T cells from peripheral blood mononuclear cells, obtained in the third trimester of pregnancy. This sequence joins TRBV13 and TRBJ1-1, with D tentatively TRBD1 (5 bases). The receptor comes from a female donor with multiple sclerosis, enrolled in a pregnancy study. Written as DNA, the CDR3 is TGTGCCAGCAGCCTCGCCGGGGGGGGCACTGAAGCTTTCTTT. Residues: CASSLAGGGTEAFF.